These 5 T cell receptor beta chains share one sample of origin, sequenced in a study of T-cell reconstitution after alpha-beta-depleted transplantation in children. Library preparation (for TCRbeta) was performed with unique molecular identifiers. TCRdb itself ran the PCR reads through MiXCR, one entry per CDR3 protein. The sample holds 540,000 or so distinct CDR3 sequences; more than 20% are singletons and the top ten take 13% to 15%. The sample in question was PBMCs, mostly from graft donor cells, obtained 360 days after TCRalphabeta/CD19-depleted stem cell transplant. Every receptor here comes from a boy younger than two who had a stem cell transplant for acute myeloid leukemia, so the T cells may come from the graft donor.

Only a few counts were recorded for this clonotype. The rearrangement links TRBV15 to TRBJ1-1, with D maybe TRBD1 (5 bases). This CDR3 has 14 residues. With 5 bases removed from V and 4 bases from J, the gap between germline ends came to 14 bases. CDR1 is LNHNV and CDR2 is YYDKDF in the germline V gene (reference sequence). The CDR3, as DNA: TGTGCCACCAGCCCGAGGGGCAGGGTCACTGAAGCTTTCTTT. This sequence encodes CATSPRGRVTEAFF.

This clonotype was counted many times. V gene TRBV7-9 combines with J gene TRBJ2-7; TRBD2 might be the D (5 bases). CDR1 is SEHNR, CDR2 FQNEAQ, per germline (reference sequence). CDR3 length: 14 residues. V was shortened by 5 bases and J by 3 bases, with 14 bases between the two germline ends. CDR3 sequence (DNA): TGTGCCAGCAGCGCGAGGGATAAGTACTACGAGCAGTACTTC. Amino acids: CASSARDKYYEQYF.

This clonotype was seen more than once but under ten times. The CDR3 DNA reads TGCAGTGCTACCCGGAATTGGGGACAGGTTGAAGCTTTCTTT. Its protein product is CSATRNWGQVEAFF. The V gene is TRBV20-1, the J gene TRBJ1-1, with 8 bases identical to TRBD1. This CDR3 contains 14 residues. Germline CDR1 and CDR2: DFQATT and SNEGSKA (reference sequence). Losses at the gene ends were 4 bases for V and 7 bases for J; bases not matched to a gene: 11.

This clonotype was counted at least ten times. The genes are TRBV5-1 and TRBJ1-2; D gene uncertain. This CDR3 spans 12 amino acids. V lost 4 bases and J 8 bases, leaving 12 bases between the germline ends. Germline values: CDR1 SGHRS, CDR2 YFSETQ. The CDR3 loop is CASSTREGGYTF. DNA for the CDR3: TGCGCCAGCAGCACCCGCGAGGGAGGCTACACCTTC.

At least ten counts were recorded for this clonotype. V is TRBV7-9 and J is TRBJ2-3; no clear D gene. This CDR3 is 14 amino acids long. V was pared by 5 bases and J by 4 bases, with 13 bases between. The germline gives CDR1 SEHNR, CDR2 FQNEAQ (reference sequence). The chain's CDR3 is CASSTYKSPDTQYF. CDR3 bases: TGTGCCAGCAGCACGTACAAATCCCCAGATACGCAGTATTTT.